This TCR beta chain derives from a study of T-cell memory formation after mild COVID-19 (dated by TCRdb to the early 2020s). For the wider study: TCR sequence clusters from the two donors were largely donor specific. In two donors, T-cell clones that expanded and contracted after mild COVID-19 were followed by sequencing TCRalpha and TCRbeta repertoires longitudinally. The cohort was made up of two young adult volunteers, one female and one male, who were previously healthy. Results the study describes overall, beyond this receptor: Clones contracting from day 15 to 85 had balanced CD4/CD8 phenotypes, while a second wave expanding from day 15 to 37 was biased towards CD4+. The study covered only a couple of mild cases, and larger cohorts including severe cases with pre-infection samples were considered necessary. Contracting CD4+ clones appeared mostly in the CM and EM memory subsets, whereas CD8+ clones were enriched in EMRA. The second-wave clones that peaked on day 37 were not confirmed to be SARS-CoV-2 specific. The detection of some responding clones in pre-infection memory suggests that pre-existing cross-reactive memory T cells joined the SARS-CoV-2 response.

On this clonotype: Its recognized antigen is unknown. Base qualities were left out, and no much larger clone turns up one base away.

The instrument was an Illumina NovaSeq 6000. TCRalpha and TCRbeta cDNA libraries were built by 5'RACE with constant-segment primers, adding sample barcodes and unique molecular identifiers. Trizol reagent was used to extract RNA from every sample. Amplification of the libraries took two PCR steps, and the second step added a second sample barcode plus Illumina TruSeq adapters. The libraries were sequenced on an Illumina NovaSeq using 2 x 150 bp paired-end reads. The source study handled its data this way. The reads were demultiplexed and collapsed into UMI-guided consensus sequences using migec v1.2.7. Using mixcr v2.1.11, UMI consensuses were aligned to TRA and TRB V and J templates and then assembled into clonotypes. Clonotypes were classified as expanded or contracted when called significant by both edgeR and NoisET, with noise models trained on biological replicates. For edgeR calls, a false discovery rate-adjusted p below 0.01 and a log2 fold-change threshold of 1 were applied. PCA with hierarchical clustering of max-normalized trajectories of the 1000 most abundant clonotypes was used as exploratory dynamics analysis. Each responding clone was given a CD4 or CD8 phenotype based on the CD4+ and CD8+ repertoires, which had been sequenced separately. TCRdb ran its own pipeline on the public reads, namely fastp trimming at Q25 and MiXCR clone calling, and kept in-frame beta chains. Every CDR3 protein is listed once, alongside the most common genes and DNA of its rows. For this entry, the V and J calls and clone size follow TCRdb and not the study's own pipeline. The sample profile shows around 510,000 distinct CDR3 sequences; approximately 21% of them were found once. The ten largest account for about 8.7% of the sample.

Ficoll-Paque density gradient centrifugation was used to isolate PBMCs. The sequenced sample was PBMCs or a T cell subset sorted from them (not recorded which). The TCR sequence derives from an adult woman who had mild COVID-19 (a few samples of this study predate the infection). The sample titles of this study are shuffled in the database, so cell type and time point are left out; the donor was told from shared clones.

The DNA sequence follows: TGTGCCAGCAGGCGGGGGCAGGGGATATATTCGGGTGATGAGCAGTTCTTC. This encodes CASRRGQGIYSGDEQFF. Recombination joined TRBV7-2 with TRBJ2-1; the best D guess is TRBD2, with 7 bases matching. From cysteine to phenylalanine, the CDR3 is 17 amino acids long. Left in the record is the CDR3 DNA by itself, 51 bases read in frame from the first base. Cut back by 6 bases and 8 bases, the V and J ends lie 26 bases apart. The germline V gene specifies SGHTA as CDR1 and FQGNSA as CDR2.